What follows is one T cell receptor beta chain and its context. Profiled with immunoSEQ multiplex PCR; TCRdb holds only in-frame clones, not every one. The sample carries 2.3 million or so clones, about 92% recorded once. These data belong to a study of shared clonotypes between healthy human individuals. Across the whole study: The donors, two women and three men, were aged 18 to 49. Three plates each covered CD4 naive and memory; CD8 naive two, CD8 memory one.

Healthy HIV-negative adults with no recent acute infections or vaccinations were recruited as donors. The TCR was taken from a young man in good health. Some clones in this sample may be carry-over from other donors' samples. The sequencing input was naive CD4+ T cells from PBMCs. Described subset: CD45RA+ positively selected.

CDR3 amino acids: CSVSREPQFF. CDR3 coding DNA: TGCAGCGTTTCCCGGGAGCCTCAGTTCTTC. The rearrangement links TRBV29-1 to TRBJ2-1; D may be TRBD2 (6 bases). Germline-derived CDR1 and CDR2 are SQVTM and ANQGSEA. V lost 5 bases and J lost 13, with 12 bases in between. This CDR3 contains 10 residues.